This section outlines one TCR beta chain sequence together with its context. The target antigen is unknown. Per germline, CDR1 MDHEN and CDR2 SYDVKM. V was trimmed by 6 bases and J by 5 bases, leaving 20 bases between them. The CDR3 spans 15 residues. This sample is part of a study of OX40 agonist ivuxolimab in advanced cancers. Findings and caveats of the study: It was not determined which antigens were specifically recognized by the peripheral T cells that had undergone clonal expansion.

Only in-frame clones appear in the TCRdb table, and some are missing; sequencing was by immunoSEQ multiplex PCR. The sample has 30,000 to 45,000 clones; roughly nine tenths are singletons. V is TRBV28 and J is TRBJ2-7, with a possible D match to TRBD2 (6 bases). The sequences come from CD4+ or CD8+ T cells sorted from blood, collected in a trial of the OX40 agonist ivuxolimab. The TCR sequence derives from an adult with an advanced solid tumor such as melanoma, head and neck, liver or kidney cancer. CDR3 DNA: TGTGCCAGCAGCCCCCCTCTAGCGAAGGGTAACGAGCAGTACTTC. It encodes CASSPPLAKGNEQYF.